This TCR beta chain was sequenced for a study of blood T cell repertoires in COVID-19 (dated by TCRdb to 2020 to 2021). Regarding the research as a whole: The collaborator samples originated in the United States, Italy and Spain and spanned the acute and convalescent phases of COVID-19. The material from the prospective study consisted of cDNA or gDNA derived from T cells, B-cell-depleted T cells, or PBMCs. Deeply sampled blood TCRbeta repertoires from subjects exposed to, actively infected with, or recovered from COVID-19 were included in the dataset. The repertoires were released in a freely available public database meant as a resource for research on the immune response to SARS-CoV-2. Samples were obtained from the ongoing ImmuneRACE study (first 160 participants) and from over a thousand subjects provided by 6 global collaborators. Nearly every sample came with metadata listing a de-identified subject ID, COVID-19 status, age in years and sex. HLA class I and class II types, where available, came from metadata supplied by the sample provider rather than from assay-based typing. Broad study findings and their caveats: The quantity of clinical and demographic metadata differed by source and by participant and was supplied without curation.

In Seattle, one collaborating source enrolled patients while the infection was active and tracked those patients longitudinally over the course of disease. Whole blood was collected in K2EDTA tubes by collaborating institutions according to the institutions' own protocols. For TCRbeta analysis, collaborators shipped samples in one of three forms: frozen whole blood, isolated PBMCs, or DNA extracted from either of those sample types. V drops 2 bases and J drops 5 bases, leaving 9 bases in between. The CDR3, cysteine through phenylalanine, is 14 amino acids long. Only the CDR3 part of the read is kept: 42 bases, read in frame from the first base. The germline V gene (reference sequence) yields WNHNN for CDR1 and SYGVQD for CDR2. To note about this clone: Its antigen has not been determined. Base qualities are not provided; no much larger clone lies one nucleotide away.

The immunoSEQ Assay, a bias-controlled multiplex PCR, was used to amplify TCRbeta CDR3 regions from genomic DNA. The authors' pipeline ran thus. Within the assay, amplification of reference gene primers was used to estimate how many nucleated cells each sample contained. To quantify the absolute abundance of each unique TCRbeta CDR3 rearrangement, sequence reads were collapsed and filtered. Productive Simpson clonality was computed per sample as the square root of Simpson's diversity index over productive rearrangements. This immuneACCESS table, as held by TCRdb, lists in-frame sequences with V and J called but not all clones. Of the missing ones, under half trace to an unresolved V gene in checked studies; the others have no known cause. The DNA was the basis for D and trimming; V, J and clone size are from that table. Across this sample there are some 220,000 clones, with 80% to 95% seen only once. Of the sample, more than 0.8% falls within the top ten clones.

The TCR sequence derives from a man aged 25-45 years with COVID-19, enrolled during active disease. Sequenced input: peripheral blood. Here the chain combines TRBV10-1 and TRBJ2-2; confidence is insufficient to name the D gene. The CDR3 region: CASSEREVTGELFF. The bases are TGCGCCAGCAGTGAGCGAGAGGTTACCGGGGAGCTGTTTTTT.